This T cell receptor beta chain was obtained from a study of identical twins. Template switching added a universal primer site; cDNA carried unique molecular identifiers. TCRdb itself ran the 5' RACE reads through MiXCR, one entry per CDR3 protein. The sample yields some 690,000 distinct CDR3 sequences, about 20% seen once. With 4 bases removed from V and 3 bases from J, the gap between germline ends came to 13 bases. Germline values: CDR1 GTSNPN, CDR2 SVGIG (reference sequence). The CDR3 is made up of 14 amino acids. This same sample was also taken into another study, of T cells expressing NK-cell markers. That source adds: For over five donors, the dominant NKG2C+ clonotypes made up about 1.0-8% of their CD8+ T cells.

The receptor was derived from a woman aged 18-29 years in good health. Sequenced input: PBMCs. J is TRBJ1-3 and V is TRBV30; D possibly corresponds to TRBD1 (5 bases). CDR3 nucleotide sequence: TGTGCCTGGATGGGGGAGTACGGTGGAAACACCATATATTTT. Its translation is CAWMGEYGGNTIYF.